This T cell receptor (beta chain) was retrieved from a study of blood T cell repertoires in COVID-19. The wider study: PBMCs, B-cell-depleted T cells, or T cells were the source of the cDNA or gDNA that made up the material.

Here immunoSEQ multiplex PCR was the method, and the copy in TCRdb shows in-frame clones only, minus some. This sample yields around 280,000 clones, of which around 87% are seen a single time; 1.7% belongs to the top ten. The germline gives CDR1 MNHEY, CDR2 SMNVEV (reference sequence). CDR3 length: 15 residues. V lost 6 bases and J 2 bases, leaving 14 bases between the germline ends. The sequence was collected from a woman in her late teens or twenties with acute COVID-19. The sample consisted of PBMCs or T cells enriched from blood (not recorded which). V and J are TRBV27 and TRBJ2-1; TRBD2 might be the D (6 bases). In nucleotides, the CDR3 is TGTGCCAGCAGCGCCGTGGGGGGTGCCTACAATGAGCAGTTCTTC. Translating gives CASSAVGGAYNEQFF.